This entry lists 18 T cell receptor beta chains sequenced from one sample in a study of CD8 T cells in ankylosing spondylitis. TCRdb passed the 5' RACE reads through MiXCR, listing each CDR3 protein once. The sample records approximately 300,000 distinct CDR3 sequences, about 19% being singletons. The sequencing sample was made of blood, either unsorted or a sorted T cell fraction (not recorded which). The source is a male donor with ankylosing spondylitis or in good health (not recorded which).

This CDR3 reads CASSEARGEKLFF. The CDR3 DNA follows: TGTGCCAGCAGTGAAGCCCGCGGTGAAAAACTGTTTTTT. V is TRBV2 and J is TRBJ1-4, with D unclear. The V end was cut by 0 bases, the J end by 7 bases, with 6 bases between. The CDR3 has 13 amino acids. Germline assignment: CDR1 SNHLY and CDR2 FYNNEI.

This clonotype was detected ten times or more. The chain has TRBV20-1 and TRBJ1-1; D is undetermined. CDR1 is DFQATT and CDR2 is SNEGSKA in the germline V gene (reference sequence). Trimming took off 4 bases at V and 8 bases at J, with 14 bases between the two ends. This CDR3 contains 12 residues. CDR3: CSATHVGSEAFF. DNA for the CDR3: TGCAGTGCTACTCACGTGGGTTCAGAAGCTTTCTTT.

This chain uses TRBV6-5 with TRBJ2-1; possible D gene TRBD2, 6 bases. This CDR3 is built from 14 residues. Germline lookup yields CDR1 MNHEY and CDR2 SVGAGI. Trimming took 3 bases from V and 9 from J, leaving 15 bases between them. The CDR3 coding sequence is TGTGCCAGCAGTTATATGAGGGCGCGGGGTGAGCAGTTCTTC. Its translation is CASSYMRARGEQFF.

The chain recombines TRBV7-2 with TRBJ2-1, with 12 bases fitting TRBD2. The J segment lost 7 bases and the V segment lost 1 base, leaving 8 bases of the junction unmatched. In germline, CDR1 is SGHTA, CDR2 FQGNSA. This CDR3 has 17 amino acids. The chain's CDR3 is CASSLGNPSGRGNEQFF. The CDR3 DNA follows: TGTGCCAGCAGCTTAGGAAATCCTAGCGGGAGGGGAAATGAGCAGTTCTTC. Complete variable domain (other parts from reference TRBV7-2 and TRBJ2-1): GAGVSQSPSNKVTEKGKDVELRCDPISGHTALYWYRQSLGQGLEFLIYFQGNSAPDKSGLPSDRFSAERTGGSVSTLTIQRTQQEDSAVYLCASSLGNPSGRGNEQFFGPGTRLTVL.

A remark on this clonotype: The junction and the germline gene differ at one end; a read error may be behind it. The chain joins TRBV24-1 to TRBJ2-1; no clear D gene. The CDR3 is 15 residues long. Germline V gene sequence: CDR1 KGHDR, CDR2 SFDVKD. The CDR3 nucleotides read TGTGCCACCAGTGATAGACATCGGGCCTACAATGAGCAGCTCTTC. Its protein is CATSDRHRAYNEQLF.

This chain connects TRBV12-3 or TRBV12-4 to TRBJ1-6, with D unclear. The CDR3 is 14 amino acids. V was shortened by 8 bases and J by 0 bases, with 8 bases between the two germline ends. The CDR3 protein is CASGHSSYNSPLHF. CDR3 bases: TGTGCCAGCGGGCACAGCTCCTATAATTCACCCCTCCACTTT.

The chain couples TRBV2 to TRBJ2-3; D possibly corresponds to TRBD2 (6 bases). Looked up from germline, CDR1 is SNHLY and CDR2 is FYNNEI. V was clipped by 7 bases and J by 1 base, with 12 bases between them. The CDR3 spans 14 residues. The CDR3 is CASTGTLRTDTQYF. DNA for the CDR3: TGTGCCAGCACCGGGACTTTACGCACAGATACGCAGTATTTT. The full variable domain, with the rest looked up from reference TRBV2 and TRBJ2-3, is EPEVTQTPSHQVTQMGQEVILRCVPISNHLYFYWYRQILGQKVEFLVSFYNNEISEKSEIFDDQFSVERPDGSNFTLKIRSTKLEDSAMYFCASTGTLRTDTQYFGPGTRLTVL.

The chain recombines TRBV9 with TRBJ2-3, with TRBD2 matching over 10 bases. The CDR3 is made up of 19 amino acids. Germline V gene sequence: CDR1 SGDLS, CDR2 YYNGEE. Losses at the gene ends were 4 bases for V and 7 bases for J; bases not matched to a gene: 21. In nucleotides, the CDR3 is TGTGCCAGCAGCCCCCATCTAAGCGGGGGGGTGTACTTAGGAAATACGCAGTATTTT. Protein product: CASSPHLSGGVYLGNTQYF.

There are a few counts of this clonotype. CDR3 amino acids: CASSLQPNTQYF. CDR3 DNA: TGTGCCAGCAGCCTACAACCAAATACGCAGTATTTT. This sequence joins TRBV12-3 or TRBV12-4 and TRBJ2-3, with D unclear. The CDR3 has 12 amino acids. Trimming removed 6 bases at V and 7 bases at J, with 11 bases between.

This clonotype was counted ten times or more. The V gene is TRBV12-3 or TRBV12-4, the J gene TRBJ1-5; D is undetermined. The germline V and J ends were trimmed by 0 bases and 0 bases, with 9 bases remaining between them. The CDR3 covers 16 residues. The DNA for the CDR3 is TGTGCCAGCAGTTTAGCGTCAGGCCATAGCAATCAGCCCCAGCATTTT. Encoded protein: CASSLASGHSNQPQHF.

A note on this clonotype: This CDR3 fails to terminate in the conserved phenylalanine or tryptophan, so it likely reflects a read error. V gene TRBV7-6 combines with J gene TRBJ2-2; 7 bases line up with TRBD2. Trimming took 5 bases from V and 1 from J; bases not matched to a gene: 13. Germline CDR1 and CDR2: SGHVS and FNYEAQ. CDR3 length: 18 residues. Written as DNA, the CDR3 is TGTGCCAGCAGCCTTCATCTGGGGGGGGATCTGAACACCGGGGAGCTGTTTTCT. Translating gives CASSLHLGGDLNTGELFS.

This clonotype has a handful of counts. The gene calls are TRBV28 and TRBJ1-1, with D hard to call. This CDR3 comprises 13 residues. With 5 bases removed from V and 6 bases from J, the gap between germline ends came to 13 bases. Looked up from germline, CDR1 is MDHEN and CDR2 is SYDVKM. The CDR3 loop is CASSRALSAEAFF. In nucleotides, the CDR3 is TGTGCCAGCAGTAGAGCTTTGTCCGCTGAAGCTTTCTTT. The full variable domain, in which reference TRBV28 and TRBJ1-1 provide the parts outside the CDR3, is DVKVTQSSRYLVKRTGEKVFLECVQDMDHENMFWYRQDPGLGLRLIYFSYDVKMKEKGDIPEGYSVSREKKERFSLILESASTNQTSMYLCASSRALSAEAFFGQGTRLTVV.

The chain has TRBV24-1 and TRBJ2-3; 8 bases are shared with TRBD2. The germline CDR1 and CDR2 sequences are KGHDR and SFDVKD. With 3 bases clipped from V and 3 bases from J, the junction kept 7 bases outside the gene matches. The CDR3 consists of 16 residues. In DNA form, the CDR3 reads TGTGCCACCAGTGATCCGCGGGGGGTTTGGACAGATACGCAGTATTTT. Translating gives CATSDPRGVWTDTQYF.

The rearrangement uses TRBV5-1 and TRBJ2-3; D uncertain. Trimming cost V 2 bases and J 2 bases, with 9 bases left between them. The CDR3 runs to 14 residues. Germline-derived CDR1 and CDR2 are SGHRS and YFSETQ. CDR3: CASSFGFHTDTQYF. The CDR3 nucleotides are TGCGCCAGCAGCTTCGGGTTCCACACAGATACGCAGTATTTT.

The chain has TRBV3-1 and TRBJ1-2, with D hard to call. Per the germline V gene, CDR1 is LGHDT and CDR2 is YNNKEL (reference sequence). V lost 0 bases and J lost 4, with 9 bases in between. The CDR3 runs to 14 residues. The CDR3 coding sequence is TGTGCCAGCAGCCAAGAAGCGGGTTTCTATGGCTACACCTTC. Amino acids: CASSQEAGFYGYTF.

Concerning this clonotype itself: A much larger clone differs by one base, so this may be a read error. The CDR3 is CASSPGQDLEVIQYF. The CDR3 DNA reads as TGCGCCAGCAGCCCCGGACAGGACCTAGAGGTCATTCAGTACTTC. This chain uses TRBV5-1 with TRBJ2-4, with 7 bases that match TRBD1. Germline trimming cut 4 bases from V and 9 bases from J; bases unmatched to any gene: 13. The CDR3 length is 15 residues. CDR1 and CDR2 from the germline V gene are SGHRS and YFSETQ.

This chain connects TRBV2 to TRBJ2-5; tentatively, D is TRBD2 (6 bases). The CDR3 contains 12 residues. V was clipped by 5 bases and J by 5 bases, with 9 bases between them. Per germline, CDR1 SNHLY and CDR2 FYNNEI. DNA of the CDR3: TGTGCCAGCAGTCGGGGGACGGAGACCCAGTACTTC. Amino acids: CASSRGTETQYF.

This chain connects TRBV10-3 to TRBJ2-3; 8 bases agree with TRBD2. The CDR3 is 16 residues long. Germline V CDR1 and CDR2: ENHRY, SYGVKD. V shed 6 bases, J shed 2 bases, and the junction held 10 bases outside the gene matches. The CDR3 loop reads CAIRPTQRENTDTQYF. Written as DNA, the CDR3 is TGTGCCATCAGGCCTACCCAGCGGGAGAACACAGATACGCAGTATTTT.